This T cell receptor (beta chain) comes out of a study of blood T cell repertoires in COVID-19. The overall study: From T cells, B-cell-depleted T cells, or PBMCs came the material, which was cDNA or gDNA.

V was clipped by 0 bases and J by 4 bases, with 9 bases between them. Germline V gives CDR1 MNHEY, CDR2 SVGAGI. This CDR3 comprises 15 residues. The assay was immunoSEQ multiplex PCR, and TCRdb's table has in-frame clones only and misses some. In the table there are tens of thousands of clones, 81% of which are singletons. This clone has just a few counts. The sequencing sample was made of peripheral blood. The chain combines TRBV6-5 with TRBJ1-4; D uncertain. This TCR was sampled from a man between 65 and 80 years old with COVID-19, enrolled during active disease. CDR3 DNA sequence: TGTGCCAGCAGTTACTCGGCAGGCCTTAATGAAAAACTGTTTTTT. Encoded protein: CASSYSAGLNEKLFF.